These 22 T cell receptor beta chains share one sample of origin, sequenced in a study of blood T cells in healthy people across ages. A second about 6 to 12 cycle PCR used barcoded and J-beta primers. TCRdb itself ran the 5' RACE reads through MiXCR, one entry per CDR3 protein. Of 660,000 or so distinct CDR3 sequences in the sample, approximately 59% were seen once. The sequenced sample consisted of blood. These receptors were collected from a man aged 55 to 70 in good health.

This clonotype appeared once. The chain employs TRBV4-2 and TRBJ2-3; D is ambiguous. The CDR3 sequence is 16 residues long. Germline loops: CDR1 LGHNA, CDR2 YNFKEQ. Trimming removed 1 base from V and 0 bases from J, with 11 bases in between. CDR3 in amino acids: CASSQGASTSTDTQYF. CDR3 coding DNA: TGTGCCAGCAGCCAAGGAGCTAGTACTAGCACAGATACGCAGTATTTT.

This chain uses TRBV20-1 with TRBJ2-4; 14 nucleotides line up with TRBD2. The closer fit of TRBJ2-5 to the DNA end suggests the J call may be wrong. CDR3 length equals 16 residues. The germline CDR1 and CDR2 sequences are DFQATT and SNEGSKA (reference sequence). CDR3 protein: CSARGGLAGDKETQYF. CDR3 in DNA: TGCAGTGCTAGAGGGGGACTAGCGGGAGACAAAGAGACCCAGTACTTC.

CDR3 sequence reads: CASSQQGALGTEAFF. CDR3 bases: TGTGCCAGCAGCCAACAGGGGGCGCTGGGAACTGAAGCTTTCTTT. The chain combines TRBV7-9 with TRBJ1-1, with 9 bases identical to TRBD1. Germline lookup yields CDR1 SEHNR and CDR2 FQNEAQ (reference sequence). Unmatched junction bases numbered 9, after V lost 5 bases and J lost 5 bases. The CDR3 extends over 15 amino acids.

This clonotype was found a few times. The gene calls are TRBV12-3 or TRBV12-4 and TRBJ1-2; 9 positions match TRBD1. V dropped 2 bases and J dropped 13; count of bases not matched to a gene: 5. The CDR3 totals 12 residues. The DNA for the CDR3 is TGTGCCAGCAGTTTACTACAGGGGGCGGTCACCTTC. Amino acid sequence: CASSLLQGAVTF.

This clonotype has at least ten counts. V and J are TRBV20-1 and TRBJ2-5; D unclear. There are 12 residues in the CDR3. Trimming removed 1 base at V and 1 base at J, with 4 bases between. Germline CDR1 DFQATT, CDR2 SNEGSKA (reference sequence). For the CDR3, the DNA is TGCAGTGCTAGAGTGCGCCAAGAGACCCAGTACTTC. It yields the protein CSARVRQETQYF.

This chain connects TRBV15 to TRBJ2-3; tentative D call: TRBD2 (6 bases). CDR3 length: 15 amino acids. CDR1 and CDR2 from the germline V gene are LNHNV and YYDKDF (reference sequence). With 0 bases removed from V and 6 bases from J, the gap between germline ends came to 13 bases. The CDR3 DNA is TGTGCCACCAGCAGAGACCAAGCCGCGGGGGATACGCAGTATTTT. As protein: CATSRDQAAGDTQYF.

This clonotype was detected a few times. The rearrangement uses TRBV7-2 and TRBJ2-4; maybe TRBD2 (7 bases). This CDR3 region has 13 residues. Germline lookup yields CDR1 SGHTA and CDR2 FQGNSA. Trimming cost V 5 bases and J 5 bases, with 10 bases left between them. The CDR3 is CASSRGGENIQYF. DNA of the CDR3: TGTGCCAGCAGCCGAGGGGGGGAAAACATTCAGTACTTC.

J is TRBJ2-5 and V is TRBV10-3; TRBD1 matches at 8 bases. Per the germline V gene, CDR1 is ENHRY and CDR2 is SYGVKD. V was pared by 0 bases and J by 4 bases, with 4 bases of the junction left unmatched. This CDR3 comprises 15 residues. CDR3 DNA: TGTGCCATCAGTGAGTCGGCAGGGGGCACAGAGACCCAGTACTTC. It codes for CAISESAGGTETQYF.

This clonotype was counted a few times. The chain joins TRBV4-1 to TRBJ2-7, with D maybe TRBD2 (6 bases). The ends were cut back, 1 base at V and 1 base at J, with 11 bases in the middle. The length of the CDR3 is 15 residues. From germline, CDR1 is MGHRA and CDR2 YSYEKL. The CDR3: CASSQGQEGSYEQYF. Here the CDR3 DNA reads TGCGCCAGCAGCCAAGGTCAGGAGGGGTCCTACGAGCAGTACTTC.

In this sample, this clonotype turned up many times. The V gene is TRBV9, the J gene TRBJ2-5; D is unresolved. The CDR3 loop spans 14 amino acids. CDR1 is SGDLS, CDR2 YYNGEE, per germline. V was pared by 3 bases and J by 1 base, with 10 bases between. CDR3 region: CASSGSLVQETQYF. For the CDR3, the DNA is TGTGCCAGCAGCGGGTCCCTAGTCCAAGAGACCCAGTACTTC.

The chain joins TRBV20-1 to TRBJ1-2; 9 bases match TRBD1. V was pared by 2 bases and J by 2 bases, with 9 bases of the junction left unmatched. Germline V lookup: CDR1 DFQATT, CDR2 SNEGSKA (reference sequence). This CDR3 spans 16 amino acids. This CDR3 reads CSARPPWTGVNYGYTF. The DNA of the CDR3 is TGCAGTGCTAGACCTCCCTGGACAGGGGTGAACTATGGCTACACCTTC.

The J gene is TRBJ2-5, the V gene TRBV29-1; D gene ambiguous. V was clipped by 5 bases and J by 2 bases, with 12 bases between them. The CDR3 covers 13 residues. Per germline, CDR1 SQVTM and CDR2 ANQGSEA. The chain's CDR3 is CSVRALPQETQYF. The CDR3 DNA is TGCAGCGTTAGGGCACTACCGCAAGAGACCCAGTACTTC.

The rearrangement links TRBV5-1 to TRBJ2-7, with TRBD2 matching 8 bases. There are 15 residues in the CDR3. Germline V gives CDR1 SGHRS, CDR2 YFSETQ. J gave up 0 bases and V 7 bases, and 9 bases lay outside the gene matches. The CDR3 is CASGPGLAISYEQYF. CDR3 nucleotide sequence: TGCGCCAGCGGGCCCGGACTAGCTATCTCCTACGAGCAGTACTTC. Drawing the rest from reference TRBV5-1 and TRBJ2-7, the complete variable domain is KAGVTQTPRYLIKTRGQQVTLSCSPISGHRSVSWYQQTPGQGLQFLFEYFSETQRNKGNFPGRFSGRQFSNSRSEMNVSTLELGDSALYLCASGPGLAISYEQYFGPGTRLTVT.

V gene TRBV12-3 or TRBV12-4 combines with J gene TRBJ1-6, with D unclear. This CDR3 is built from 13 residues. Trimming took 5 bases from V and 9 from J, leaving 11 bases between them. CDR3 residues: CASSVRMISPLHF. DNA of the CDR3: TGTGCCAGCAGTGTGCGGATGATTTCACCCCTCCACTTT.

This clonotype was counted ten times or more. The chain uses TRBV5-1 and TRBJ2-2; D could derive from TRBD1 or TRBD2 (6 bases each). Looked up from germline, CDR1 is SGHRS and CDR2 is YFSETQ. The CDR3 consists of 17 residues. Trimming pared 1 base from V and 4 bases from J, leaving 17 bases between. CDR3 DNA: TGCGCCAGCAGCTTGATACCGGGGGCAGAGGGCACCGGGGAGCTGTTTTTT. Encoded protein: CASSLIPGAEGTGELFF. The complete variable domain, with remaining parts taken from reference TRBV5-1 and TRBJ2-2, reads KAGVTQTPRYLIKTRGQQVTLSCSPISGHRSVSWYQQTPGQGLQFLFEYFSETQRNKGNFPGRFSGRQFSNSRSEMNVSTLELGDSALYLCASSLIPGAEGTGELFFGEGSRLTVL.

The chain joins TRBV6-5 to TRBJ2-2; perhaps TRBD1 as D (5 bases). Per the germline V gene, CDR1 is MNHEY and CDR2 is SVGAGI. V lost 2 bases to trimming and J lost 5 bases, with 15 bases between them. The CDR3 runs to 16 residues. The CDR3 coding sequence is TGTGCCAGCAGTTACGGGGCAGCACGAGGTACCGGGGAGCTGTTTTTT. This translates into CASSYGAARGTGELFF.

The chain couples TRBV6-4 to TRBJ2-7; D is perhaps TRBD2 (6 bases). There are 14 residues in the CDR3. Germline V gives CDR1 MRHNA, CDR2 SNTAGT. Trimming removed 10 bases at V and 10 bases at J, with 26 bases between. The CDR3 spells CAKEGGASQGTQYF. CDR3 in DNA: TGTGCCAAGGAAGGCGGGGCCTCCCAAGGCACCCAGTACTTC.

The J gene is TRBJ2-7, the V gene TRBV4-2; 7 bases fit TRBD2. Germline CDR1 reads LGHNA; CDR2 reads YNFKEQ. CDR3 size: 16 residues. Trimming at V came to 1 base and at J to 7 bases, leaving 13 bases not matched to a gene. The CDR3 here is CASSQAFEAGRDEQYF. CDR3 nucleotides: TGTGCCAGCAGCCAAGCGTTTGAAGCGGGAAGGGATGAGCAGTACTTC.

The chain is built from TRBV2 and TRBJ2-1; D is perhaps TRBD2 (6 bases). V lost 6 bases to trimming and J lost 4 bases, with 10 bases between them. The length of the CDR3 is 13 residues. CDR1 SNHLY and CDR2 FYNNEI come from the germline V gene. This CDR3 is CASRVGTYNEQFF. The CDR3 nucleotides read TGTGCCAGCAGGGTCGGGACTTACAATGAGCAGTTCTTC.

The genes are TRBV2 and TRBJ1-2, with 7 bases that match TRBD1. There are 11 residues in the CDR3. Germline loops: CDR1 SNHLY, CDR2 FYNNEI. V lost 8 bases to trimming and J lost 3 bases; unmatched junction nucleotides: 0. As DNA, the CDR3 is TGTGCCAGCGGGACAGACTATGGCTACACCTTC. As protein: CASGTDYGYTF.

This clonotype was detected only a few times. The chain couples TRBV4-1 to TRBJ2-7; the D is unclear. The CDR3 has 15 amino acids. With 1 base removed from V and 0 bases from J, the gap between germline ends came to 10 bases. CDR1 MGHRA and CDR2 YSYEKL come from the germline V gene. The CDR3 DNA reads as TGCGCCAGCAGCCAAGGGAGAGCCAGCTCCTACGAGCAGTACTTC. Translating it yields CASSQGRASSYEQYF.

V is TRBV2 and J is TRBJ1-5, with no clear D. Per germline, CDR1 SNHLY and CDR2 FYNNEI. CDR3 length equals 15 residues. Trimming took off 9 bases at V and 0 bases at J, with 15 bases between the two ends. CDR3 sequence reads: CASSFATDSNQPQHF. CDR3 sequence (DNA): TGTGCCAGTAGTTTCGCCACAGATAGCAATCAGCCCCAGCATTTT.